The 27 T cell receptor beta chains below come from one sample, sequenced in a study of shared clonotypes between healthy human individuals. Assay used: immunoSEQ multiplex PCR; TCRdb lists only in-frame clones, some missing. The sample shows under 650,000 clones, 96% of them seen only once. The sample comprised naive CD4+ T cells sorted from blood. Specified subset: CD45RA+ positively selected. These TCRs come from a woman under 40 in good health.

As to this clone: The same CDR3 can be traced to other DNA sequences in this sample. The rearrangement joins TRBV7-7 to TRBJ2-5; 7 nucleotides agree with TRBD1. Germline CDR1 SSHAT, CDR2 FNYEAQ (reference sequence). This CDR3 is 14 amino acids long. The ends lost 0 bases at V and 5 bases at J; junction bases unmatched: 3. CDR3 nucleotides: TGTGCCAGCAGCTTAGCAGGGGGCAGGGAGACCCAGTACTTC. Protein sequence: CASSLAGGRETQYF.

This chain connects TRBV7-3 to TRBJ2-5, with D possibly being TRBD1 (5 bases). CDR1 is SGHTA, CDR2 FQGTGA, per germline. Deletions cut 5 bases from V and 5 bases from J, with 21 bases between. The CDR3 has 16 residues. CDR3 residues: CASSPAPPRSGETQYF. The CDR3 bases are TGTGCCAGCAGCCCAGCGCCTCCAAGGTCAGGGGAGACCCAGTACTTC.

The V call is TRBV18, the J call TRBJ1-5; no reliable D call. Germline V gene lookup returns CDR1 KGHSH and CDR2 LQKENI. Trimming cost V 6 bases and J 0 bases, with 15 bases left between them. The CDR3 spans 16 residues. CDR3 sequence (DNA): TGTGCCAGCTCCCAACGGACCGGTAATAGCAATCAGCCCCAGCATTTT. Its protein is CASSQRTGNSNQPQHF.

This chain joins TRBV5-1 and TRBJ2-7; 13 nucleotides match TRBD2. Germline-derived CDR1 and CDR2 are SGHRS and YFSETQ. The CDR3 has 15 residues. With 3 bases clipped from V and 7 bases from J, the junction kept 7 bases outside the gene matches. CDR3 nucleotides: TGCGCCAGCAGCTCTAGGACTAGCGGGAGCGGGGAGCAGTACTTC. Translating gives CASSSRTSGSGEQYF.

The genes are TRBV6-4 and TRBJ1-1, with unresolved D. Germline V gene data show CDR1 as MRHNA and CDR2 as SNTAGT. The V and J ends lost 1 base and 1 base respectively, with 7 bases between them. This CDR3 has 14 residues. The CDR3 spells CASSDWAGNTEAFF. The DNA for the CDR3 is TGTGCCAGCAGTGACTGGGCGGGGAACACTGAAGCTTTCTTT.

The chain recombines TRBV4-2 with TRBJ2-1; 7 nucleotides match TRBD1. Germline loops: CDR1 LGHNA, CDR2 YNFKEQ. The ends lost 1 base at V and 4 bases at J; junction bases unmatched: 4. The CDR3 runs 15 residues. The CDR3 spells CASSQVTGEYNEQFF. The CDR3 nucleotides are TGTGCCAGCAGCCAAGTAACAGGGGAGTACAATGAGCAGTTCTTC.

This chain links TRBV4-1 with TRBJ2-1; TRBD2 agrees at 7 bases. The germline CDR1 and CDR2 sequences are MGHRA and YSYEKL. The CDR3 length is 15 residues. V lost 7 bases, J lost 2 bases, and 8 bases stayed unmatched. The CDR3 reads CASNPSGSTYNEQFF. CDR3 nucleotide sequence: TGCGCCAGCAACCCTAGCGGTAGCACCTACAATGAGCAGTTCTTC.

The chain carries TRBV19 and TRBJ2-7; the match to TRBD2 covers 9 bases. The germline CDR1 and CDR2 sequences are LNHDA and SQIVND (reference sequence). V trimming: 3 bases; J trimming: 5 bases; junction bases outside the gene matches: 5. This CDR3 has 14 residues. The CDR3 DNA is TGTGCCAGTAGTATGCGGGAGGGTAACCACGAGCAGTACTTC. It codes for CASSMREGNHEQYF.

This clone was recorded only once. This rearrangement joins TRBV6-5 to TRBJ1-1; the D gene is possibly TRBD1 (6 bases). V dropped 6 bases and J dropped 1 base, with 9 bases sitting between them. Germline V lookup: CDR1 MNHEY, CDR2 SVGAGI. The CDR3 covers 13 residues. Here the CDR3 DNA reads TGTGCCAGCAGCCCCAGGGGGAACACTGAAGCTTTCTTT. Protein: CASSPRGNTEAFF.

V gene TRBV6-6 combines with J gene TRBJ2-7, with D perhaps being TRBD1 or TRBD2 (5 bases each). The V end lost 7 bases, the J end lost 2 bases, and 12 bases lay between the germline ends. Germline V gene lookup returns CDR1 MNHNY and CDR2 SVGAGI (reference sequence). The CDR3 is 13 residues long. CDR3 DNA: TGTGCCAGCACCCCTGGGGGTACCTACGAGCAGTACTTC. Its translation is CASTPGGTYEQYF.

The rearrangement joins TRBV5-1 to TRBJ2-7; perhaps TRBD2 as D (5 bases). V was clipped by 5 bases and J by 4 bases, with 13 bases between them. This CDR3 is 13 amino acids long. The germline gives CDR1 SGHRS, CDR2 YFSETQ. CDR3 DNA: TGCGCCAGCAGTTTGAGGGCCGAATACGAGCAGTACTTC. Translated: CASSLRAEYEQYF.

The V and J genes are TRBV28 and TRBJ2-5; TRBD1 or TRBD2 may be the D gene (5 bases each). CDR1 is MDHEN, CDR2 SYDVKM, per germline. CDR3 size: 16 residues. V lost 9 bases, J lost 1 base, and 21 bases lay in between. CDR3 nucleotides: TGTGCCAGTAAAACTCGGGACGGCTTTTTCCAAGAGACCCAGTACTTC. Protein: CASKTRDGFFQETQYF.

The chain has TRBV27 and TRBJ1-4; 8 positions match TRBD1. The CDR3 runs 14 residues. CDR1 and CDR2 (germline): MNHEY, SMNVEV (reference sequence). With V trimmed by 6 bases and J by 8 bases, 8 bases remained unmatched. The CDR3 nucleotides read TGTGCCAGCAGCCACGACAGGGGCCGGGAAAAACTGTTTTTT. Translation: CASSHDRGREKLFF. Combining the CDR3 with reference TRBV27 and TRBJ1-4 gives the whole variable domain EAQVTQNPRYLITVTGKKLTVTCSQNMNHEYMSWYRQDPGLGLRQIYYSMNVEVTDKGDVPEGYKVSRKEKRNFPLILESPSPNQTSLYFCASSHDRGREKLFFGSGTQLSVL.

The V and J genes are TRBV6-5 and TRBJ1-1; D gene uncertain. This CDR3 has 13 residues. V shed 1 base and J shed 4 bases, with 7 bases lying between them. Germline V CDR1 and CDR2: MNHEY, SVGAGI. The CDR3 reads CASSYLAATEAFF. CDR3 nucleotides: TGTGCCAGCAGTTACTTGGCAGCCACTGAAGCTTTCTTT.

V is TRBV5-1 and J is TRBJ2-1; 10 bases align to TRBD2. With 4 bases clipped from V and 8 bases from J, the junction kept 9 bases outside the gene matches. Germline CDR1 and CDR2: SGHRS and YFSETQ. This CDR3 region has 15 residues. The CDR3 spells CASSATSGRAYEQFF. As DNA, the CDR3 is TGCGCCAGCAGCGCGACTAGCGGGCGAGCCTATGAGCAGTTCTTC.

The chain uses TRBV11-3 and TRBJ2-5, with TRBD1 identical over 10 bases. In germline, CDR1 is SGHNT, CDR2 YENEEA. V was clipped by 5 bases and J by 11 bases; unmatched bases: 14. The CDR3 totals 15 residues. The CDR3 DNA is TGTGCCAGCAGCGACCCCCGACAGGGGGCAGGGGAGCAGTACTTC. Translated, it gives CASSDPRQGAGEQYF. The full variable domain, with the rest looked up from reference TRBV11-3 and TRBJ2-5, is EAGVVQSPRYKIIEKKQPVAFWCNPISGHNTLYWYLQNLGQGPELLIRYENEEAVDDSQLPKDRFSAERLKGVDSTLKIQPAELGDSAVYLCASSDPRQGAGEQYFGPGTRLLVL.

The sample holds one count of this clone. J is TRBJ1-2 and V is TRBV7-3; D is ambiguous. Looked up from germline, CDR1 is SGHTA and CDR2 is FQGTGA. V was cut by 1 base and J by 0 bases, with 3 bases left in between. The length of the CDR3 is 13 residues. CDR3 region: CASSLRANYGYTF. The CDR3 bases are TGTGCCAGCAGCTTAAGAGCTAACTATGGCTACACCTTC. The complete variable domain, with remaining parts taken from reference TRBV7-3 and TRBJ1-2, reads GAGVSQTPSNKVTEKGKYVELRCDPISGHTALYWYRQSLGQGPEFLIYFQGTGAADDSGLPNDRFFAVRPEGSVSTLKIQRTERGDSAVYLCASSLRANYGYTFGSGTRLTVV.

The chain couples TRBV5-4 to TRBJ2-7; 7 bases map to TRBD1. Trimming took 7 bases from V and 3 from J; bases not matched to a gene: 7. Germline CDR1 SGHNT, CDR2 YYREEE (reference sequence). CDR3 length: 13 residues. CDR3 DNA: TGTGCCAGCGGCCGGGACAGTCACTACGAGCAGTACTTC. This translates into CASGRDSHYEQYF.

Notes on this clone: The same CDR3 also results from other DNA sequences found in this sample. CDR3 sequence reads: CASSLYSNQPQHF. For the CDR3, the DNA is TGTGCCAGCAGTTTATACAGCAATCAGCCCCAGCATTTT. The rearrangement links TRBV28 to TRBJ1-5; D uncertain. This CDR3 is built from 13 residues. Between the trimmed V and J ends, which lost 1 base and 1 base, there was a span of 2 bases. Germline V gene lookup returns CDR1 MDHEN and CDR2 SYDVKM.

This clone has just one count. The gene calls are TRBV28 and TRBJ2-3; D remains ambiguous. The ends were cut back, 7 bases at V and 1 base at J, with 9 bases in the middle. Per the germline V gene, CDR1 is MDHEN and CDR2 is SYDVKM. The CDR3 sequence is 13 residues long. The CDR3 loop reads CASTPPGTDTQYF. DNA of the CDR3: TGTGCCAGCACGCCCCCCGGCACAGATACGCAGTATTTT.

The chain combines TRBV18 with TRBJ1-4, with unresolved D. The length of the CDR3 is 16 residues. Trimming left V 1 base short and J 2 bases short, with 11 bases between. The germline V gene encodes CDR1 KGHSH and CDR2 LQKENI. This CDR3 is CASSPRGLATNEKLFF. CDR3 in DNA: TGTGCCAGCTCACCACGTGGTTTGGCGACTAATGAAAAACTGTTTTTT.

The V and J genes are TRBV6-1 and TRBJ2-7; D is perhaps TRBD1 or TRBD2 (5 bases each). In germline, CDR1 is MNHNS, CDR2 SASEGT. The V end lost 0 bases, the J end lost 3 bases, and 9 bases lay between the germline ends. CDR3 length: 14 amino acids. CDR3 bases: TGTGCCAGCAGTGAAGCCCGGGACCTCTACGAGCAGTACTTC. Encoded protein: CASSEARDLYEQYF.

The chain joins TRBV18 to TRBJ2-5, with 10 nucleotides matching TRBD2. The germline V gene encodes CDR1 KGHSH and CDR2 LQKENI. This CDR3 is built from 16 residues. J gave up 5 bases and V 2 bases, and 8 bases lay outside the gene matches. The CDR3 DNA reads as TGTGCCAGCTCACCAGCCTCTAGCGGGAGCGTTGAGACCCAGTACTTC. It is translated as CASSPASSGSVETQYF. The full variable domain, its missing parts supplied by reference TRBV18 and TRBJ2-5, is NAGVMQNPRHLVRRRGQEARLRCSPMKGHSHVYWYRQLPEEGLKFMVYLQKENIIDESGMPKERFSAEFPKEGPSILRIQQVVRGDSAAYFCASSPASSGSVETQYFGPGTRLLVL.

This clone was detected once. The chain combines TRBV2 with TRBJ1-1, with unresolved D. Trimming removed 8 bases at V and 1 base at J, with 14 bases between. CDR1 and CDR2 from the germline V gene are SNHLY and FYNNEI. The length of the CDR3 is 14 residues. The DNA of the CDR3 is TGTGCCAGCCTGAAACAGAACCGGAACACTGAAGCTTTCTTT. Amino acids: CASLKQNRNTEAFF.

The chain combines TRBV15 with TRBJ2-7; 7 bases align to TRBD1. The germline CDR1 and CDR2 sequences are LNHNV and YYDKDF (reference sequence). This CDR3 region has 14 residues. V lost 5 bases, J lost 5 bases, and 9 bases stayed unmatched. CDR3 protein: CATSPGNRGHEQYF. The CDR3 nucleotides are TGTGCCACCAGCCCTGGGAACAGGGGTCACGAGCAGTACTTC.

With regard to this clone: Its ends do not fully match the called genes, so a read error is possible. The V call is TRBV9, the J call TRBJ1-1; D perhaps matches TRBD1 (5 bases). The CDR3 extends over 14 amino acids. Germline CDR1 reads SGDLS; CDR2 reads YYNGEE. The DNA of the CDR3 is TGTGCCAGCAGTGTAGGGACGGTGAACACTGAAGCTTTCTTT. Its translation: CASSVGTVNTEAFF.

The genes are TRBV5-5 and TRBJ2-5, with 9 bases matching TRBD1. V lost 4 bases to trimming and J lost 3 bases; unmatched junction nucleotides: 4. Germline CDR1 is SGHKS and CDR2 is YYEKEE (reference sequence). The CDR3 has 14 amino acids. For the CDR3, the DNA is TGTGCCAGCAGCGACCGGGACAGGGAAGAGACCCAGTACTTC. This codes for CASSDRDREETQYF.